These 22 T cell receptor beta chains were sequenced from one sample in a study of read filtering for tumor transcriptome and immune sequencing. This library used roughly 400 ng RNA and molecular barcoded adaptors spanning alpha/delta and beta/gamma chains. TCRdb re-analysed the reads in MiXCR, keeping a single row per CDR3 protein. This sample has about 10,000 distinct CDR3 sequences, with roughly 15% found just once. Sequencing input: a population of CD138-negative cells sorted from bone marrow. The receptor source for this set is a donor at least 40 years old with multiple myeloma.

This clonotype was counted ten times or more. The V call is TRBV4-3, the J call TRBJ1-5; the match to TRBD1 covers 8 bases. CDR1 is LGHNA and CDR2 is YSLEER in the germline V gene. The CDR3 covers 20 residues. The V and J ends lost 0 bases and 0 bases, in that order; junction bases with no gene match: 13. The CDR3, as DNA: TGCGCCAGCAGCCAAGAAGGTCGGGACAGGACATTTTATAGCAATCAGCCCCAGCATTTT. Translation gives CASSQEGRDRTFYSNQPQHF.

This clonotype was counted a few times. A far larger clone is one nucleotide away, so this likely arose from a read error. The genes are TRBV6-5 and TRBJ2-1, with D possibly TRBD1 on 7 matching bases. Trimming left V 5 bases short and J 8 bases short, with 22 bases between. Germline assignment: CDR1 MNHEY and CDR2 SVGAGI. This CDR3 comprises 16 residues. In nucleotides, the CDR3 is TGTGCCAGCAGTCCGCACGCTAGCGAGGGGGCTTATGAGCAGTTCTTC. It is translated as CASSPHASEGAYEQFF.

This clonotype was detected ten times or more. V gene TRBV19 combines with J gene TRBJ2-6; D may be TRBD2 (6 bases). This CDR3 comprises 15 residues. CDR1 and CDR2 (germline): LNHDA, SQIVND (reference sequence). The V gene lost 8 bases and the J gene lost 1 base, with 12 bases spanning the gap. CDR3 region: CASRIGTSGANVLTF. CDR3 nucleotides: TGTGCCAGTCGCATCGGGACTTCTGGGGCCAACGTCCTGACTTTC.

This clonotype came up many times. This sequence joins TRBV7-2 and TRBJ2-3; 7 bases agree with TRBD2. CDR1 SGHTA and CDR2 FQGNSA come from the germline V gene. This CDR3 contains 14 residues. V trimming: 2 bases; J trimming: 5 bases; junction bases outside the gene matches: 4. CDR3 in amino acids: CASSLSGRVDTQYF. CDR3 nucleotides: TGTGCCAGCAGCTTAAGTGGGAGGGTAGATACGCAGTATTTT.

There are many counts of this clonotype. The chain joins TRBV27 to TRBJ1-4; 9 positions agree with TRBD1. CDR3 size: 16 residues. Germline V gene sequence: CDR1 MNHEY, CDR2 SMNVEV (reference sequence). V shed 6 bases and J 7 bases; nucleotides not matched to a gene: 12. CDR3 sequence: CASRSFPGQGSEKLFF. Here the CDR3 DNA reads TGTGCCAGCAGATCATTTCCGGGACAGGGAAGTGAAAAACTGTTTTTT.

This clonotype appeared many times. Relative to the germline gene, one junction end is altered; a read error may explain this. V and J are TRBV29-1 and TRBJ2-1, with D tentatively TRBD1 (7 bases). This CDR3 contains 12 residues. In germline, CDR1 is SQVTM, CDR2 ANQGSEA. The CDR3 region is CSVEEGGPGGIF. The CDR3 nucleotides are TGCAGCGTTGAAGAAGGGGGCCCAGGGGGGATCTTC.

This clonotype is labeled medium-sized (0.01 to 0.1%). The chain joins TRBV9 to TRBJ2-1, with 9 bases identical to TRBD2. This CDR3 spans 15 amino acids. CDR1 SGDLS and CDR2 YYNGEE come from the germline V gene. With 2 bases clipped from V and 6 bases from J, the junction kept 6 bases outside the gene matches. CDR3 DNA sequence: TGTGCCAGCAGCGTGGGTAGCGGGAGAGTCAATGAGCAGTTCTTC. Amino acids: CASSVGSGRVNEQFF.

This clonotype was observed many times. V is TRBV24-1 and J is TRBJ1-2; D call uncertain. Germline CDR1 and CDR2: KGHDR and SFDVKD. The CDR3 is made up of 10 amino acids. Trimming cost V 9 bases and J 5 bases, with 6 bases left between them. The CDR3 loop is CATPSYGYTF. CDR3 nucleotides: TGTGCCACCCCATCTTATGGCTACACCTTC.

Judged by abundance, this clonotype is medium-sized. The V and J genes are TRBV20-1 and TRBJ2-7; no reliable D call. The CDR3 contains 13 residues. V was shortened by 6 bases and J by 1 base, with 13 bases between the two germline ends. Germline CDR1 is DFQATT and CDR2 is SNEGSKA (reference sequence). CDR3 protein: CSAFRPNSYEQYF. CDR3 in DNA: TGCAGTGCCTTCCGGCCTAATTCCTACGAGCAGTACTTC.

In its sample, this clonotype was seen many times. The V gene is TRBV5-1, the J gene TRBJ1-3; unclear D gene. The CDR3 extends over 14 amino acids. CDR1 and CDR2 from the germline V gene are SGHRS and YFSETQ. Trimming shortened V by 0 bases and J by 3 bases, and 7 bases separated the two germline ends. The CDR3 DNA reads TGCGCCAGCAGCTTGGAGGGTTTTGGAAACACCATATATTTT. Residues: CASSLEGFGNTIYF.

This clonotype is classed as medium-sized (0.01 to 0.1%). The gene calls are TRBV29-1 and TRBJ2-1; perhaps D is TRBD1 or TRBD2 (5 bases each). From germline, CDR1 is SQVTM and CDR2 ANQGSEA. V lost 3 bases, J lost 3 bases, and 18 bases lay in between. The CDR3 has 16 amino acids. The CDR3 loop reads CSVEDVGADIYNEQFF. CDR3 bases: TGCAGCGTTGAGGATGTAGGAGCGGACATCTACAATGAGCAGTTCTTC.

The rearrangement uses TRBV6-2 or TRBV6-3 and TRBJ2-5, with 10 nucleotides matching TRBD1. V was pared by 2 bases and J by 5 bases, with 5 bases of the junction left unmatched. Germline CDR1 reads MNHEY; CDR2 reads SVGEGT. The CDR3 consists of 15 residues. For the CDR3, the DNA is TGTGCCAGCAGTTACAGCGACAGGGGGCTTGAGACCCAGTACTTC. Encoded protein: CASSYSDRGLETQYF.

A note on this clonotype: A clone one base away is much larger, so this may be a read error. The CDR3 end shows no conserved phenylalanine or tryptophan, and so a read error is likely. V usage is TRBV6-2 or TRBV6-3 and J usage is TRBJ2-3; 10 bases agree with TRBD2. Germline V gene data show CDR1 as MNHEY and CDR2 as SVGEGT. After removal of 6 bases from V and 3 bases from J, the junction contained 3 bases not matched to a gene. The CDR3 has 14 residues. The CDR3 DNA reads TGTGCCAGCAGCATTAGCGGGGGGACAGATACGCAGTATCTT. The encoded protein is CASSISGGTDTQYL.

This clonotype was seen at least ten times. J is TRBJ2-7 and V is TRBV4-3; 8 nucleotides line up with TRBD2. J lost 0 bases, V lost 3 bases, and 1 base had no gene match. This CDR3 region has 14 residues. Germline V CDR1 and CDR2: LGHNA, YSLEER. The CDR3 reads CASSHGGGSYEQYF. CDR3 coding DNA: TGCGCCAGCAGCCACGGGGGGGGCTCCTACGAGCAGTACTTC.

Turning to this clonotype: This is likely an artifact of a read error, given a far larger clone one base away. The chain couples TRBV6-1 to TRBJ2-6, with D possibly TRBD2 on 5 matching bases. The germline V and J ends were trimmed by 10 bases and 0 bases, with 10 bases remaining between them. The CDR3 extends over 14 amino acids. Germline CDR1 MNHNS, CDR2 SASEGT. As DNA, the CDR3 is TGTGCCATCAGCGGCACCTCTGGGGCCAACGTCCTGACTTTC. The encoded protein is CAISGTSGANVLTF.

Relative to its sample, this clonotype is medium-sized. This chain links TRBV7-8 with TRBJ2-7; TRBD1 aligns across 8 bases. This CDR3 spans 14 amino acids. Germline CDR1 reads SGHVS; CDR2 reads FQNEAQ. The V and J ends lost 4 bases and 2 bases, in that order; junction bases with no gene match: 4. The CDR3 region has the DNA TGTGCCAGCAGCTCACCGGGACAGGCCTACGAGCAGTACTTC. It is translated as CASSSPGQAYEQYF. The variable domain in full, with the rest retrieved from reference TRBV7-8 and TRBJ2-7, is GAGVSQSPRYKVAKRGQDVALRCDPISGHVSLFWYQQALGQGPEFLTYFQNEAQLDKSGLPSDRFFAERPEGSVSTLKIQRTQQEDSAVYLCASSSPGQAYEQYFGPGTRLTVT.

The sample holds many counts of this clonotype. The genes are TRBV6-5 and TRBJ2-3, with TRBD2 matching 8 bases. The CDR3 has 15 amino acids. J gave up 1 base and V 4 bases, and 4 bases lay outside the gene matches. From germline, CDR1 is MNHEY and CDR2 SVGAGI. The CDR3 bases are TGTGCCAGCAGTTTCACTAGCGGACGCACAGATACGCAGTATTTT. This translates into CASSFTSGRTDTQYF.

On this clonotype: A read error likely explains this, since a far larger clone differs by one base. The V gene is TRBV3-1, the J gene TRBJ2-7, with no clear D. Germline V CDR1 and CDR2: LGHDT, YNNKEL (reference sequence). This CDR3 spans 12 amino acids. V lost 1 base to trimming and J lost 7 bases, with 8 bases between them. CDR3 bases: TGTGCCAGCAGCCAAGGTGGCGATGAGCAGTACTTC. This codes for CASSQGGDEQYF.

This clonotype occurred a few times. This chain uses TRBV4-3 with TRBJ2-1; D gene uncertain. Germline CDR1 and CDR2: LGHNA and YSLEER. Trimming cost V 5 bases and J 10 bases, with 15 bases left between them. This CDR3 comprises 13 residues. Here the CDR3 reads CASSGSPPSEQFF. In DNA form, the CDR3 reads TGCGCCAGCAGCGGATCCCCCCCCAGCGAGCAGTTCTTC.

At least ten counts were recorded for this clonotype. The rearrangement uses TRBV28 and TRBJ1-5; 9 bases fit TRBD1. In germline, CDR1 is MDHEN, CDR2 SYDVKM. V trimming: 7 bases; J trimming: 8 bases; junction bases outside the gene matches: 6. The CDR3 has 13 residues. The CDR3 loop reads CASTTGGRKPQHF. CDR3 DNA sequence: TGTGCCAGCACCACAGGGGGCCGAAAGCCCCAGCATTTT.

Within the sample, this clonotype is medium-sized (0.01 to 0.1%). V gene TRBV12-3 or TRBV12-4 combines with J gene TRBJ2-1; 9 bases line up with TRBD1. The V segment lost 5 bases and the J segment 7 bases; nucleotides outside the gene matches: 12. The CDR3 length is 16 residues. As DNA, the CDR3 is TGTGCCAGCAGTGCTTGGGACAGGGCAGGAGAGAATGAGCAGTTCTTC. Amino acid sequence: CASSAWDRAGENEQFF.

This clonotype has ten or more counts. The chain couples TRBV3-1 to TRBJ2-7; D remains ambiguous. The length of the CDR3 is 13 residues. The V gene lost 4 bases and the J gene lost 2 bases, with 9 bases spanning the gap. Germline assignment: CDR1 LGHDT and CDR2 YNNKEL (reference sequence). CDR3 region: CASSRRTPYEQYF. CDR3 in DNA: TGTGCCAGCAGCCGGCGGACCCCCTACGAGCAGTACTTC.